Each of the 26 T cell receptor beta chains below was sequenced from the same sample in a study of T cell repertoires in cytomegalovirus infection. No antigen has been identified for these receptors. TCRdb independently ran MiXCR on the reads; one entry per CDR3 protein. The sample consists of 570,000 or so distinct CDR3 sequences, about 40% of them appearing once. This specimen was cultured PBMCs, taken from culture after CMV antigen stimulation. Receptors were obtained from a human donor in good health (CMV status not recorded). Some clones in this sample may be carry-over from other donors' samples.

In its sample, this clonotype was seen many times. The gene calls are TRBV7-8 and TRBJ1-6, with 8 nucleotides matching TRBD1. The ends lost 6 bases at V and 0 bases at J; junction bases unmatched: 7. CDR1 is SGHVS and CDR2 is FQNEAQ in the germline V gene. The CDR3 has 17 amino acids. The CDR3: CASRLDRGFSYNSPLHF. The DNA of the CDR3 is TGTGCCAGCAGACTAGACAGGGGATTCTCCTATAATTCACCCCTCCACTTT.

This clonotype was observed a handful of times. The gene calls are TRBV7-2 and TRBJ2-3, with 13 nucleotides matching TRBD2. V was clipped by 3 bases and J by 0 bases; unmatched bases: 12. Germline CDR1 is SGHTA and CDR2 is FQGNSA. The CDR3 contains 20 residues. CDR3 in DNA: TGTGCCAGCAGCTTCTTCCCGACTAGCGGGAGGTCCAAGAGCACAGATACGCAGTATTTT. It codes for CASSFFPTSGRSKSTDTQYF.

The chain uses TRBV4-3 and TRBJ1-1; D is unresolved. CDR3 length: 17 residues. V gave up 4 bases and J gave up 0 bases, with 18 bases separating them. The germline gives CDR1 LGHNA, CDR2 YSLEER. The CDR3 loop is CASSLIWGTPMNTEAFF. The CDR3 nucleotides read TGCGCCAGCAGCCTAATATGGGGAACCCCAATGAACACTGAAGCTTTCTTT.

This clonotype was detected only a few times. This rearrangement joins TRBV7-8 to TRBJ2-1, with 9 bases that match TRBD2. The CDR3 is made up of 15 amino acids. The ends lost 5 bases at V and 7 bases at J; junction bases unmatched: 9. Germline V CDR1 and CDR2: SGHVS, FQNEAQ. The CDR3 DNA sequence: TGTGCCAGCAGCCCGGGCGGTCTAGCGGGAAATGAGCAGTTCTTC. This codes for CASSPGGLAGNEQFF.

The chain combines TRBV7-2 with TRBJ2-7; 12 bases line up with TRBD2. CDR1 is SGHTA and CDR2 is FQGNSA in the germline V gene. The trim removed 7 bases at V and 7 bases at J, leaving 5 bases unmatched. This CDR3 has 13 amino acids. CDR3 protein: CASTYGLAGEQYF. The CDR3, as DNA: TGTGCCAGCACCTACGGACTAGCGGGGGAGCAGTACTTC.

The V call is TRBV7-6, the J call TRBJ2-7; a possible D gene is TRBD1 (5 bases). V lost 5 bases to trimming and J lost 6 bases, with 17 bases between them. CDR1 SGHVS and CDR2 FNYEAQ come from the germline V gene. The CDR3 runs to 14 residues. CDR3 protein: CASSPTSYRIEQYF. The CDR3 nucleotides are TGTGCCAGCAGCCCCACCAGCTACAGGATCGAGCAGTACTTC. Variable domain in full (rest from reference TRBV7-6 and TRBJ2-7): GAGVSQSPRYKVTKRGQDVALRCDPISGHVSLYWYRQALGQGPEFLTYFNYEAQQDKSGLPNDRFSAERPEGSISTLTIQRTEQRDSAMYRCASSPTSYRIEQYFGPGTRLTVT.

V and J are TRBV12-3 or TRBV12-4 and TRBJ2-2; D gene unclear. The CDR3 is 14 residues long. V lost 3 bases, J lost 4 bases, and 9 bases lay in between. Here the CDR3 reads CASSFAQPTGELFF. CDR3 bases: TGTGCCAGCAGTTTTGCACAGCCCACCGGGGAGCTGTTTTTT.

V and J are TRBV5-6 and TRBJ2-7; 9 bases match TRBD2. Germline lookup yields CDR1 SGHDT and CDR2 YYEEEE. With 0 bases clipped from V and 2 bases from J, the junction kept 3 bases outside the gene matches. The CDR3 runs 15 residues. The CDR3 here is CASSLGLADAYEQYF. CDR3 nucleotides: TGTGCCAGCAGCTTGGGACTAGCGGACGCCTACGAGCAGTACTTC.

V gene TRBV14 combines with J gene TRBJ2-7; 9 bases line up with TRBD1. This CDR3 comprises 17 residues. Per germline, CDR1 SGHDN and CDR2 FVKESK. V dropped 5 bases and J dropped 0; count of bases not matched to a gene: 11. The CDR3 is CASSSRTGVRSSYEQYF. The CDR3 region has the DNA TGTGCCAGCAGCTCAAGGACAGGGGTCAGGAGCTCCTACGAGCAGTACTTC.

V usage is TRBV11-2 and J usage is TRBJ2-7; maybe TRBD2 (7 bases). The CDR3 spans 15 residues. Germline V gene lookup returns CDR1 SGHAT and CDR2 FQNNGV. V gave up 8 bases and J gave up 3 bases, with 20 bases separating them. CDR3 loop: CASLKLGGGLYEQYF. The CDR3 nucleotides are TGTGCCAGCTTGAAGTTGGGCGGGGGCCTCTACGAGCAGTACTTC. Variable domain in full (rest from reference TRBV11-2 and TRBJ2-7): EAGVAQSPRYKIIEKRQSVAFWCNPISGHATLYWYQQILGQGPKLLIQFQNNGVVDDSQLPKDRFSAERLKGVDSTLKIQPAKLEDSAVYLCASLKLGGGLYEQYFGPGTRLTVT.

V is TRBV15 and J is TRBJ2-7; D call uncertain. The CDR3 has 13 amino acids. From germline, CDR1 is LNHNV and CDR2 YYDKDF (reference sequence). With 11 bases removed from V and 4 bases from J, the gap between germline ends came to 18 bases. The CDR3, as DNA: TGTGCCTCCTCGGAGTTTGTTGGTTACGAGCAGTACTTC. Its translation is CASSEFVGYEQYF.

J is TRBJ2-1 and V is TRBV19; no firm D call. The V gene's germline CDR1 is LNHDA and CDR2 SQIVND (reference sequence). The CDR3 runs 13 residues. Trimming shortened V by 5 bases and J by 7 bases, and 12 bases separated the two germline ends. This CDR3 is CASSVGYGNEQFF. DNA for the CDR3: TGTGCCAGTAGTGTGGGGTATGGTAATGAGCAGTTCTTC.

This clonotype came up a few times. The rearrangement uses TRBV20-1 and TRBJ2-3; 8 bases agree with TRBD1. Germline V lookup: CDR1 DFQATT, CDR2 SNEGSKA (reference sequence). The CDR3 has 11 amino acids. V shed 6 bases, J shed 6 bases, and the junction held 2 bases outside the gene matches. The CDR3 spells CSARQGDTQYF. CDR3 in DNA: TGCAGTGCACGACAGGGGGATACGCAGTATTTT.

V is TRBV19 and J is TRBJ1-5; no clear D gene. Germline-derived CDR1 and CDR2 are LNHDA and SQIVND (reference sequence). This CDR3 spans 14 amino acids. V lost 3 bases to trimming and J lost 6 bases, with 12 bases between them. The CDR3 coding sequence is TGTGCCAGTAGTATCCCCTTTGGAGGTCAGCCCCAGCATTTT. It translates to CASSIPFGGQPQHF.

This clonotype was observed a few times. The chain employs TRBV25-1 and TRBJ1-6, with 11 positions matching TRBD1. CDR1 MGHDK and CDR2 SYGVNS come from the germline V gene. V shed 6 bases and J 8 bases; nucleotides not matched to a gene: 0. This CDR3 contains 13 residues. The CDR3 nucleotides are TGTGCCAGCAGGGGACAGGGGGATTCACCCCTCCACTTT. Its translation: CASRGQGDSPLHF.

V usage is TRBV12-3 or TRBV12-4 and J usage is TRBJ2-7; no reliable D call. CDR3 length: 14 amino acids. V was cut by 7 bases and J by 0 bases, with 13 bases left in between. CDR3 amino acids: CASNRGPSSYEQYF. For the CDR3, the DNA is TGTGCCAGCAACCGAGGCCCGAGCTCCTACGAGCAGTACTTC.

This clonotype was recorded a few times. V usage is TRBV11-2 and J usage is TRBJ2-7, with TRBD2 matching over 16 bases. Trimming took 5 bases from V and 5 from J; bases not matched to a gene: 9. CDR1 and CDR2 from the germline V gene are SGHAT and FQNNGV. CDR3 length: 17 residues. The CDR3 coding sequence is TGTGCCAGCAGCCAACAGGGACTAGCGGGAGGGGAGGACGAGCAGTACTTC. The encoded protein is CASSQQGLAGGEDEQYF.

A few counts support this clonotype. This sequence joins TRBV12-3 or TRBV12-4 and TRBJ2-5; tentatively, D is TRBD2 (5 bases). With 6 bases removed from V and 4 bases from J, the gap between germline ends came to 15 bases. CDR3 length: 14 residues. CDR3 residues: CASSPGLASETQYF. DNA for the CDR3: TGTGCCAGCAGCCCTGGACTCGCTTCAGAGACCCAGTACTTC.

This chain uses TRBV10-3 with TRBJ2-5; D assignment may be TRBD1 or TRBD2 (5 bases each). Trimming left V 3 bases short and J 2 bases short, with 10 bases between. Germline V gives CDR1 ENHRY, CDR2 SYGVKD. This CDR3 spans 14 amino acids. The CDR3: CAISEGTGQETQYF. In nucleotides, the CDR3 is TGTGCCATCAGTGAAGGGACGGGGCAAGAGACCCAGTACTTC.

This chain links TRBV28 with TRBJ2-5; 9 bases are a match to TRBD2. The CDR3 sequence is 15 residues long. V dropped 6 bases and J dropped 9; count of bases not matched to a gene: 14. Germline lookup yields CDR1 MDHEN and CDR2 SYDVKM. The CDR3 sequence is CASRRERGAYGAQYF. CDR3 DNA sequence: TGTGCCAGCAGACGAGAGCGGGGGGCCTATGGGGCCCAGTACTTC.

The genes are TRBV7-9 and TRBJ1-2; D perhaps matches TRBD1 (6 bases). Germline lookup yields CDR1 SEHNR and CDR2 FQNEAQ (reference sequence). CDR3 length: 17 residues. Trimming removed 4 bases at V and 0 bases at J, with 18 bases between. CDR3 sequence reads: CASSSPRDIKTNYGYTF. The CDR3 nucleotides read TGTGCCAGCAGCTCGCCTCGGGACATAAAAACTAACTATGGCTACACCTTC. The full variable domain, its missing parts supplied by reference TRBV7-9 and TRBJ1-2, is DTGVSQNPRHKITKRGQNVTFRCDPISEHNRLYWYRQTLGQGPEFLTYFQNEAQLEKSRLLSDRFSAERPKGSFSTLEIQRTEQGDSAMYLCASSSPRDIKTNYGYTFGSGTRLTVV.

The rearrangement joins TRBV10-3 to TRBJ2-7; 12 bases agree with TRBD2. Germline-derived CDR1 and CDR2 are ENHRY and SYGVKD. Trimming at V came to 6 bases and at J to 7 bases, leaving 10 bases not matched to a gene. CDR3 size: 15 residues. This CDR3 reads CAIRSGLAGSGEQYF. For the CDR3, the DNA is TGTGCCATCAGAAGCGGACTAGCGGGGTCCGGGGAGCAGTACTTC.

There are a few counts of this clonotype. The rearrangement uses TRBV7-9 and TRBJ2-5; D is perhaps TRBD1 (5 bases). The CDR3 extends over 13 amino acids. V lost 5 bases and J 4 bases, leaving 11 bases between the germline ends. Germline V CDR1 and CDR2: SEHNR, FQNEAQ (reference sequence). The CDR3 region is CASSPRQGETQYF. In nucleotides, the CDR3 is TGTGCCAGCAGCCCCCGGCAGGGAGAGACCCAGTACTTC.

The rearrangement uses TRBV30 and TRBJ2-1, with TRBD2 matching 8 bases. Unmatched junction bases numbered 10, after V lost 5 bases and J lost 7 bases. This CDR3 comprises 14 residues. Germline V lookup: CDR1 GTSNPN, CDR2 SVGIG (reference sequence). CDR3: CAWEGTGGRNEQFF. The CDR3 region has the DNA TGTGCCTGGGAAGGAACGGGAGGGAGGAATGAGCAGTTCTTC.

This clonotype was seen at least ten times. The chain couples TRBV7-2 to TRBJ2-7; D is uncertain. The V end was cut by 2 bases, the J end by 2 bases, with 7 bases between. The CDR3 runs to 13 residues. Germline loops: CDR1 SGHTA, CDR2 FQGNSA. The CDR3: CASSLRAAYEQYF. CDR3 nucleotides: TGTGCCAGCAGCTTACGAGCAGCCTACGAGCAGTACTTC.

The rearrangement joins TRBV29-1 to TRBJ2-5, with TRBD2 matching 8 bases. V shed 7 bases, J shed 2 bases, and the junction held 6 bases outside the gene matches. The CDR3 loop spans 13 amino acids. Germline V CDR1 and CDR2: SQVTM, ANQGSEA. The DNA for the CDR3 is TGCAGCGCTGACGGGGGGGTACAAGAGACCCAGTACTTC. Its translation is CSADGGVQETQYF.